This is a list of T cell receptor beta chains from one sample in a study of blood T cell repertoires in COVID-19. Measured with immunoSEQ multiplex PCR; TCRdb has only the in-frame clones, and not every one. The table records 200,000 to 300,000 clones, around 87% of them present only once. Sequencing was performed on peripheral blood. These receptor sequences come from a woman in her thirties or forties who had recovered from COVID-19. The CDR3 runs from the conserved cysteine through the conserved F or W. A D gene is named only where the DNA matches it firmly. Part of the rows lack a size; the others show once, few, many or a class for expanded clones.

v_call: TRBV19; j_call: TRBJ1-1; d_call: NA; clone_size: NA; cdr3_nt: TGTGCCAGTAGTATTCGGTCGTCCCCACCAGCTTTCTTT; cdr3_aa: CASSIRSSPPAFF
v_call: TRBV20-1; j_call: TRBJ2-7; d_call: NA; clone_size: NA; cdr3_nt: TGCAGTGCTAGTAGCGCAGTCTACGAGCAGTACTTC; cdr3_aa: CSASSAVYEQYF
v_call: TRBV6-2/TRBV6-3; j_call: TRBJ1-5; d_call: NA; clone_size: NA; cdr3_nt: TGTGCCAGCACCCCAAGGGGAGGGGCTACTCAGCCCCAGCATTTT; cdr3_aa: CASTPRGGATQPQHF
v_call: TRBV6-5; j_call: TRBJ1-1; d_call: TRBD1; clone_size: NA; cdr3_nt: TGTGCCAGCAGTACCCCAGGGGGGTTGGGAGCTTTCTTT; cdr3_aa: CASSTPGGLGAFF
v_call: TRBV27; j_call: TRBJ2-7; d_call: NA; clone_size: NA; cdr3_nt: TGTGCCAGCCAACGGGGGGCGGGGGCATGGTACGAGCAGTACTTC; cdr3_aa: CASQRGAGAWYEQYF
v_call: TRBV6-5; j_call: TRBJ1-2; d_call: TRBD1; clone_size: NA; cdr3_nt: TGTGCCAGCACCCCGGGACAGTATGGCTACACCTTC; cdr3_aa: CASTPGQYGYTF
v_call: TRBV10-2; j_call: TRBJ1-1; d_call: NA; clone_size: once; cdr3_nt: TGCGCCAGCAGTGCTCGGGGATCTAACACTGAAGCTTTCTTT; cdr3_aa: CASSARGSNTEAFF
v_call: TRBV6-2/TRBV6-3; j_call: TRBJ2-1; d_call: NA; clone_size: NA; cdr3_nt: TGTGCCAGCAGTTGGGCGATTGGGGCCCCATACAATGAGCAGTTCTTC; cdr3_aa: CASSWAIGAPYNEQFF
v_call: TRBV7-8; j_call: TRBJ2-6; d_call: TRBD1; clone_size: NA; cdr3_nt: TGTGCCAGCAGCCCGGACAGGGGGCGCTCTGGGGCCAACGTCCTGACTTTC; cdr3_aa: CASSPDRGRSGANVLTF
v_call: TRBV4-3; j_call: TRBJ2-1; d_call: TRBD2; clone_size: NA; cdr3_nt: TGCGCCAGCAGCCACGCCACTAGCGGGGACTACAATGAGCAGTTCTTC; cdr3_aa: CASSHATSGDYNEQFF
v_call: TRBV30; j_call: TRBJ2-5; d_call: TRBD2; clone_size: NA; cdr3_nt: TGTGCCTGGACTAGCGGGGGGTTGGCAGAGACCCAGTACTTC; cdr3_aa: CAWTSGGLAETQYF
v_call: TRBV9; j_call: TRBJ2-5; d_call: TRBD2; clone_size: NA; cdr3_nt: TGTGCCAGCAGCGTCCCTAGCGGGGGGGCCGAAGAGACCCAGTACTTC; cdr3_aa: CASSVPSGGAEETQYF
v_call: TRBV7-3; j_call: TRBJ2-5; d_call: TRBD2; clone_size: once; cdr3_nt: TGTGCCAGCAGCCTAGGAGCGGGGGTGGAGACCCAGTACTTC; cdr3_aa: CASSLGAGVETQYF
v_call: TRBV19; j_call: TRBJ2-7; d_call: NA; clone_size: NA; cdr3_nt: TGTGCCAGTAGTATTGGGGCAGGGGCCTGGGTCGAGCAGTACTTC; cdr3_aa: CASSIGAGAWVEQYF
v_call: TRBV5-1; j_call: TRBJ2-2; d_call: NA; clone_size: few; cdr3_nt: TGCGCCAGCAGCTTGAATCGGGGGGCGAGAATTAACACCGGGGAGCTGTTTTTT; cdr3_aa: CASSLNRGARINTGELFF
v_call: TRBV28; j_call: TRBJ1-2; d_call: TRBD1; clone_size: NA; cdr3_nt: TGTGCCAGCAGTTTAACGGGTGGAGGCAGGGGGCATGGCTACACCTTC; cdr3_aa: CASSLTGGGRGHGYTF
v_call: TRBV30; j_call: TRBJ2-2; d_call: NA; clone_size: NA; cdr3_nt: TGTGCCTGGAGTCCCACAGGGCGGGAGCTGTTTTTT; cdr3_aa: CAWSPTGRELFF